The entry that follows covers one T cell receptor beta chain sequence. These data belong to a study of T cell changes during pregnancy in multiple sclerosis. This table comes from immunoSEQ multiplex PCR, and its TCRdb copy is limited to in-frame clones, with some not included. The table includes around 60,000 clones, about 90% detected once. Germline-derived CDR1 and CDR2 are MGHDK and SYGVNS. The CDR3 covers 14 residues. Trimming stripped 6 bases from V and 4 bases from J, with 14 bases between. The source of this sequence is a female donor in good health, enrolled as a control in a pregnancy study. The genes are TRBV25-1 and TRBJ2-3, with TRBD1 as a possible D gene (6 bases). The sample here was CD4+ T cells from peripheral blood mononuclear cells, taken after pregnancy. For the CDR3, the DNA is TGTGCCAGCAGGCTGACAGGTTCGGCAGATACGCAGTATTTT. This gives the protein CASRLTGSADTQYF.